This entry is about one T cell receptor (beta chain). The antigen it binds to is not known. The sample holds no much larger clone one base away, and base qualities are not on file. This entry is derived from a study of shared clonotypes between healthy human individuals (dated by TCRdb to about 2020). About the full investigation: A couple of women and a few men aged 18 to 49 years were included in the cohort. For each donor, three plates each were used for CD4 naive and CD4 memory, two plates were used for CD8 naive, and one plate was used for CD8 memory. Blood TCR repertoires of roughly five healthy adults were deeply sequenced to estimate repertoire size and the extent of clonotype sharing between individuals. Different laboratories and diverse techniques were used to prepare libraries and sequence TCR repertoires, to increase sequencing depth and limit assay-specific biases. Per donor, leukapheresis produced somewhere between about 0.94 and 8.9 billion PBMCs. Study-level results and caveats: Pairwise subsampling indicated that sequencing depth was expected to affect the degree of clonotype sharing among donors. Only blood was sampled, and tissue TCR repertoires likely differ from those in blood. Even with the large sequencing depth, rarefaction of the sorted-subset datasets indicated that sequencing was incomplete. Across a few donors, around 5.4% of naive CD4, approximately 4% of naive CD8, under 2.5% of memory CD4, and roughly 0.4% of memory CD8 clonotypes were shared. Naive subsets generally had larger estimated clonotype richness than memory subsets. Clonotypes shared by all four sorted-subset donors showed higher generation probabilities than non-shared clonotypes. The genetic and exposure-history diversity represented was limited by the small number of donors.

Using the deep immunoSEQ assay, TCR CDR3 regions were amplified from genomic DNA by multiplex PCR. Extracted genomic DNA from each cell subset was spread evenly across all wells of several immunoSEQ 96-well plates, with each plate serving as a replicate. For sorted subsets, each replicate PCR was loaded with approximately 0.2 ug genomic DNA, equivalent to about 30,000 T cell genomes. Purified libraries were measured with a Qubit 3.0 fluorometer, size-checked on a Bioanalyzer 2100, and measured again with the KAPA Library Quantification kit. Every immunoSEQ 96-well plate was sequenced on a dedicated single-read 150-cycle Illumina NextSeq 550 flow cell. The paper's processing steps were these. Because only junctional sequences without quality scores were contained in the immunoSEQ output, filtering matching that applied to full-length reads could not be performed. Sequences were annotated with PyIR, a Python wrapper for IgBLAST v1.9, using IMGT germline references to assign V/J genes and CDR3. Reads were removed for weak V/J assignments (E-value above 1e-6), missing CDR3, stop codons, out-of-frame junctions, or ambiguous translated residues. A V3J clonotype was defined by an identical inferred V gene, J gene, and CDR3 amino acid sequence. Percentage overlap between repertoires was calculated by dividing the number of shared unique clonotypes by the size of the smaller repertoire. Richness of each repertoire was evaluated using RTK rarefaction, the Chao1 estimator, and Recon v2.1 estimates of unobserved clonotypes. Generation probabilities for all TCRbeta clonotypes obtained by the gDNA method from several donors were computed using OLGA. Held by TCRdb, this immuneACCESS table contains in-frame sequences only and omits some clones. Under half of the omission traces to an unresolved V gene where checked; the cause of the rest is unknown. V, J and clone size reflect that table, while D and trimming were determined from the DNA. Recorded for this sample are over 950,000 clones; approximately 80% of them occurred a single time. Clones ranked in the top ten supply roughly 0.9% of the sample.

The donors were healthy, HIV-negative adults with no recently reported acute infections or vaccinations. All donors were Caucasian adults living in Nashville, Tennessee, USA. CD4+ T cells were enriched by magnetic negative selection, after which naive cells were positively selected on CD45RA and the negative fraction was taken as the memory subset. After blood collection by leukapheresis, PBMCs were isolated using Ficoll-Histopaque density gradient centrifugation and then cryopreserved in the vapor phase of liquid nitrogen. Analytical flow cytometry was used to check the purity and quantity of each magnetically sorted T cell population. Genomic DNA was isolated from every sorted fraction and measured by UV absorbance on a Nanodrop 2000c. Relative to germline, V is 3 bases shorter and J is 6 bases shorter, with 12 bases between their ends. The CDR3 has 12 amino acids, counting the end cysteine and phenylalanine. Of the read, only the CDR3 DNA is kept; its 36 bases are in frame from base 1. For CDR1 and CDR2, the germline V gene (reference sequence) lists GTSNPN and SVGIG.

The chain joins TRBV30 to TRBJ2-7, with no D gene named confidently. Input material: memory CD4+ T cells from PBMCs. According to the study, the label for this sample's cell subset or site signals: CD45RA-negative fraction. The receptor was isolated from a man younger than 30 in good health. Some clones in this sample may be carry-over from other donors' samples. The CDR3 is CAWSPLSGEQYF. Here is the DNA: TGTGCCTGGAGCCCTCTCTCGGGCGAGCAGTACTTC.